The rows below give T cell receptor beta chains drawn from one sample of a study of T cell responses to AZD1222 COVID-19 vaccine. The method was immunoSEQ multiplex PCR; TCRdb's version includes in-frame clones alone and lacks a portion of them. This table has about 83,000 clones, around nine tenths appearing once. Sequenced material: peripheral blood, taken on day 0 of MenACWY control vaccination. The receptors originated from an adult in good health. Each CDR3 is given with its conserved first and last residue. Fields, in order: J gene, clone size, V gene, D gene, CDR3 protein, CDR3 DNA. The D gene is left open where the match is weak. Part of the rows lack a size; the others show once, few, many or a class for expanded clones.

J gene: TRBJ2-7
clone size: -
V gene: TRBV6-5
D gene: TRBD1
CDR3 protein: CASSLAQGEEQYF
CDR3 DNA: TGTGCCAGCAGTTTAGCGCAGGGGGAAGAGCAGTACTTC

J gene: TRBJ2-7
clone size: -
V gene: TRBV30
D gene: TRBD2
CDR3 protein: CAWTRTSGSYEQYF
CDR3 DNA: TGTGCCTGGACCCGGACTAGCGGGAGCTACGAGCAGTACTTC

J gene: TRBJ2-3
clone size: -
V gene: TRBV5-1
D gene: -
CDR3 protein: CASSKEADTQYF
CDR3 DNA: TGCGCCAGCAGTAAGGAGGCAGATACGCAGTATTTT

J gene: TRBJ2-3
clone size: -
V gene: TRBV14
D gene: TRBD2
CDR3 protein: CASSPLAGSTDTQYF
CDR3 DNA: TGTGCCAGCAGCCCCCTAGCGGGAAGTACAGATACGCAGTATTTT

J gene: TRBJ1-1
clone size: -
V gene: TRBV7-9
D gene: -
CDR3 protein: CASSHRQSGSEAFF
CDR3 DNA: TGTGCCAGCAGCCACCGTCAGAGTGGGTCTGAAGCTTTCTTT

J gene: TRBJ1-1
clone size: -
V gene: TRBV14
D gene: -
CDR3 protein: CASTPDLGTEAFF
CDR3 DNA: TGTGCCAGCACCCCGGACCTAGGCACTGAAGCTTTCTTT

J gene: TRBJ1-3
clone size: -
V gene: TRBV6-5
D gene: -
CDR3 protein: CASTGINGNTIYF
CDR3 DNA: TGTGCCAGCACCGGTATTAATGGAAACACCATATATTTT

J gene: TRBJ2-1
clone size: -
V gene: TRBV3-1/TRBV3-2
D gene: TRBD2
CDR3 protein: CASSHLASGRGGNEQFF
CDR3 DNA: TGTGCCAGCAGCCATCTCGCCAGCGGGAGGGGGGGCAATGAGCAGTTCTTC

J gene: TRBJ2-5
clone size: -
V gene: TRBV5-1
D gene: -
CDR3 protein: CASSTLTGQETQYF
CDR3 DNA: TGCGCCAGCAGCACCCTAACAGGGCAAGAGACCCAGTACTTC

J gene: TRBJ2-3
clone size: -
V gene: TRBV28
D gene: -
CDR3 protein: CASSFFNRRLLTDTQYF
CDR3 DNA: TGTGCCAGCAGTTTTTTTAACAGGCGGTTACTCACAGATACGCAGTATTTT

J gene: TRBJ1-1
clone size: -
V gene: TRBV29-1
D gene: -
CDR3 protein: CSVGGATTMNTEAFF
CDR3 DNA: TGCAGCGTTGGGGGGGCGACTACCATGAACACTGAAGCTTTCTTT

J gene: TRBJ2-7
clone size: -
V gene: TRBV5-1
D gene: -
CDR3 protein: CASSLNPGQPEQYF
CDR3 DNA: TGCGCCAGCAGCTTAAACCCGGGACAACCCGAGCAGTACTTC

J gene: TRBJ2-2
clone size: -
V gene: TRBV14
D gene: -
CDR3 protein: CASSQSRAPGELFF
CDR3 DNA: TGTGCCAGCAGCCAGAGCAGGGCCCCCGGGGAGCTGTTTTTT

J gene: TRBJ2-2
clone size: -
V gene: TRBV18
D gene: -
CDR3 protein: CASTPQSGELFF
CDR3 DNA: TGTGCCAGCACCCCCCAATCCGGGGAGCTGTTTTTT

J gene: TRBJ1-2
clone size: -
V gene: TRBV30
D gene: TRBD1
CDR3 protein: CAWSLRGGANYGYTF
CDR3 DNA: TGTGCCTGGAGTCTCCGAGGGGGCGCTAACTATGGCTACACCTTC

J gene: TRBJ1-4
clone size: -
V gene: TRBV30
D gene: TRBD1
CDR3 protein: CAWAQTGADEKLFF
CDR3 DNA: TGTGCCTGGGCCCAGACAGGGGCGGATGAAAAACTGTTTTTT

J gene: TRBJ2-1
clone size: -
V gene: TRBV6-6
D gene: TRBD2
CDR3 protein: CASTQAGVSNEQFF
CDR3 DNA: TGTGCCAGCACTCAAGCGGGAGTGTCAAATGAGCAGTTCTTC

J gene: TRBJ1-6
clone size: -
V gene: TRBV7-2
D gene: -
CDR3 protein: CASSLNRDTRLGPLHF
CDR3 DNA: TGTGCCAGCAGCTTAAATCGGGACACACGCCTTGGACCCCTCCACTTT

J gene: TRBJ1-4
clone size: -
V gene: TRBV20-1
D gene: -
CDR3 protein: CSASIDSPNEKLFF
CDR3 DNA: TGCAGTGCTAGTATCGACAGTCCTAATGAAAAACTGTTTTTT

J gene: TRBJ1-1
clone size: -
V gene: TRBV6-6
D gene: -
CDR3 protein: CASSQGLSNTEAFF
CDR3 DNA: TGTGCCAGCAGTCAGGGACTCTCGAACACTGAAGCTTTCTTT

J gene: TRBJ2-3
clone size: -
V gene: TRBV30
D gene: TRBD2
CDR3 protein: CAWAGADTQYF
CDR3 DNA: TGTGCCTGGGCGGGAGCAGATACGCAGTATTTT

J gene: TRBJ1-4
clone size: -
V gene: TRBV28
D gene: TRBD1
CDR3 protein: CASSEQGFANEKLFF
CDR3 DNA: TGTGCCAGCAGTGAACAGGGGTTTGCTAATGAAAAACTGTTTTTT

J gene: TRBJ2-7
clone size: once
V gene: TRBV11-2
D gene: TRBD2
CDR3 protein: CASRQVAGYTYEQYF
CDR3 DNA: TGTGCCAGCAGGCAAGTAGCGGGATATACCTACGAGCAGTACTTC

J gene: TRBJ1-1
clone size: -
V gene: TRBV5-8
D gene: -
CDR3 protein: CASSLAQARRSEAFF
CDR3 DNA: TGTGCCAGCAGCTTGGCCCAGGCTAGACGGAGTGAAGCTTTCTTT

J gene: TRBJ2-3
clone size: -
V gene: TRBV5-1
D gene: TRBD1
CDR3 protein: CASKLGQNTDTQYF
CDR3 DNA: TGCGCCAGCAAGCTGGGACAGAACACAGATACGCAGTATTTT

J gene: TRBJ2-3
clone size: -
V gene: TRBV29-1
D gene: TRBD2
CDR3 protein: CSSTRLAGGTDTQYF
CDR3 DNA: TGCAGCTCAACAAGGTTGGCGGGAGGCACAGATACGCAGTATTTT

J gene: TRBJ2-6
clone size: -
V gene: TRBV7-2
D gene: TRBD2
CDR3 protein: CASSPPLAGFSGANVLTF
CDR3 DNA: TGTGCCAGCAGCCCGCCCTTAGCGGGTTTCTCTGGGGCCAACGTCCTGACTTTC

J gene: TRBJ2-1
clone size: -
V gene: TRBV27
D gene: -
CDR3 protein: CASSLGGASYNEQFF
CDR3 DNA: TGTGCCAGCAGTTTAGGCGGAGCCTCCTACAATGAGCAGTTCTTC

J gene: TRBJ1-1
clone size: -
V gene: TRBV30
D gene: -
CDR3 protein: CAWRLPTLTPGGVIEAFF
CDR3 DNA: TGTGCCTGGAGGTTACCCACCCTCACACCGGGGGGCGTGATTGAAGCTTTCTTT

J gene: TRBJ1-6
clone size: -
V gene: TRBV6-5
D gene: -
CDR3 protein: CASKSGRAYNSPLHF
CDR3 DNA: TGTGCCAGCAAGTCGGGTCGGGCCTATAATTCACCCCTCCACTTT

J gene: TRBJ1-1
clone size: once
V gene: TRBV5-8
D gene: -
CDR3 protein: CASATFQGTEAFF
CDR3 DNA: TGTGCCAGCGCTACCTTCCAGGGGACTGAAGCTTTCTTT

J gene: TRBJ2-7
clone size: -
V gene: TRBV6-5
D gene: -
CDR3 protein: CASRRDSDYEQYF
CDR3 DNA: TGTGCCAGCAGGCGGGACAGTGACTACGAGCAGTACTTC

J gene: TRBJ2-5
clone size: -
V gene: TRBV5-1
D gene: -
CDR3 protein: CASSLFLAQETQYF
CDR3 DNA: TGCGCCAGCAGCTTGTTCCTAGCGCAAGAGACCCAGTACTTC

J gene: TRBJ2-1
clone size: -
V gene: TRBV7-9
D gene: TRBD2
CDR3 protein: CASSYTTSGSRNEQFF
CDR3 DNA: TGTGCCAGCAGCTACACAACTAGCGGGAGTAGAAATGAGCAGTTCTTC

J gene: TRBJ1-2
clone size: -
V gene: TRBV30
D gene: -
CDR3 protein: CAWSEGGPYGYTF
CDR3 DNA: TGTGCCTGGAGTGAAGGGGGACCTTATGGCTACACCTTC

J gene: TRBJ1-2
clone size: once
V gene: TRBV6-5
D gene: TRBD1
CDR3 protein: CASRHGQGRGGYTF
CDR3 DNA: TGTGCCAGCAGGCACGGACAGGGACGAGGCGGCTACACCTTC

J gene: TRBJ1-1
clone size: few
V gene: TRBV3-1/TRBV3-2
D gene: -
CDR3 protein: CASSQDTLTSAFF
CDR3 DNA: TGTGCCAGCAGCCAAGATACCCTAACCTCGGCTTTCTTT

J gene: TRBJ2-1
clone size: -
V gene: TRBV24-1
D gene: TRBD2
CDR3 protein: CATSEAGRANEQFF
CDR3 DNA: TGTGCCACCAGTGAGGCCGGGAGGGCCAATGAGCAGTTCTTC

J gene: TRBJ1-2
clone size: few
V gene: TRBV9
D gene: TRBD1
CDR3 protein: CASSASGSSGGNYGYTF
CDR3 DNA: TGTGCCAGCAGCGCCTCCGGGAGCTCAGGGGGCAACTATGGCTACACCTTC

J gene: TRBJ2-5
clone size: -
V gene: TRBV27
D gene: -
CDR3 protein: CASSLGVSGAETQYF
CDR3 DNA: TGTGCCAGCAGTTTGGGGGTCTCAGGGGCTGAGACCCAGTACTTC

J gene: TRBJ1-1
clone size: -
V gene: TRBV6-2/TRBV6-3
D gene: TRBD1
CDR3 protein: CASSPLGTGVTEAFF
CDR3 DNA: TGTGCCAGCAGTCCCCTTGGGACAGGGGTTACTGAAGCTTTCTTT

J gene: TRBJ2-5
clone size: -
V gene: TRBV7-7
D gene: TRBD2
CDR3 protein: CASSRLAGVEETQYF
CDR3 DNA: TGTGCCAGCAGCCGACTTGCGGGAGTAGAAGAGACCCAGTACTTC

J gene: TRBJ1-3
clone size: once
V gene: TRBV7-2
D gene: TRBD1
CDR3 protein: CASSARDRGHGNTIYF
CDR3 DNA: TGTGCCAGCAGCGCCCGGGACAGGGGGCACGGAAACACCATATATTTT

J gene: TRBJ1-6
clone size: -
V gene: TRBV18
D gene: TRBD1
CDR3 protein: CASSPSGTGGDMNSPLHF
CDR3 DNA: TGTGCCAGCTCACCCTCCGGGACAGGGGGCGATATGAATTCACCCCTCCACTTT

J gene: TRBJ2-6
clone size: -
V gene: TRBV7-8
D gene: -
CDR3 protein: CASSLAGLPSGANVLTF
CDR3 DNA: TGTGCCAGCAGCTTAGCGGGACTGCCCTCTGGGGCCAACGTCCTGACTTTC

J gene: TRBJ2-2
clone size: -
V gene: TRBV9
D gene: TRBD2
CDR3 protein: CASSPRTSGSSNTGELFF
CDR3 DNA: TGTGCCAGCAGCCCACGGACTAGCGGGAGTTCTAACACCGGGGAGCTGTTTTTT

J gene: TRBJ2-4
clone size: -
V gene: TRBV2
D gene: TRBD1
CDR3 protein: CASSGTGQGAVQYF
CDR3 DNA: TGTGCCAGCAGCGGAACCGGACAGGGGGCGGTTCAGTACTTC

J gene: TRBJ1-1
clone size: -
V gene: TRBV19
D gene: TRBD1
CDR3 protein: CASSPGGGIGAFF
CDR3 DNA: TGTGCCAGTAGTCCAGGGGGGGGTATAGGAGCTTTCTTT

J gene: TRBJ2-6
clone size: -
V gene: TRBV25-1
D gene: -
CDR3 protein: CASRPPRSSGANVLTF
CDR3 DNA: TGTGCCAGCCGCCCGCCCCGAAGCTCTGGGGCCAACGTCCTGACTTTC

J gene: TRBJ2-1
clone size: -
V gene: TRBV3-1/TRBV3-2
D gene: -
CDR3 protein: CASSQSLARTIF
CDR3 DNA: TGTGCCAGCAGCCAATCCTTAGCGCGAACCATCTTC

J gene: TRBJ2-7
clone size: -
V gene: TRBV6-5
D gene: -
CDR3 protein: CASSSGFIYEQYF
CDR3 DNA: TGTGCCAGCAGTTCAGGCTTTATCTACGAGCAGTACTTC

J gene: TRBJ1-2
clone size: -
V gene: TRBV25-1
D gene: -
CDR3 protein: CASSRGPLNYGYTF
CDR3 DNA: TGTGCCAGCAGTAGAGGGCCCCTAAACTATGGCTACACCTTC

J gene: TRBJ2-5
clone size: -
V gene: TRBV2
D gene: -
CDR3 protein: CASSEALPSPQETQYF
CDR3 DNA: TGTGCCAGCAGTGAAGCGCTTCCTAGTCCCCAAGAGACCCAGTACTTC

J gene: TRBJ1-1
clone size: -
V gene: TRBV6-5
D gene: -
CDR3 protein: CATQSPGTFSEAFF
CDR3 DNA: TGTGCCACCCAAAGTCCGGGAACTTTTTCTGAAGCTTTCTTT

J gene: TRBJ1-4
clone size: -
V gene: TRBV11-1
D gene: TRBD1
CDR3 protein: CASSSPGQGRDEKLFF
CDR3 DNA: TGTGCCAGCAGCTCACCGGGACAGGGGCGAGATGAAAAACTGTTTTTT